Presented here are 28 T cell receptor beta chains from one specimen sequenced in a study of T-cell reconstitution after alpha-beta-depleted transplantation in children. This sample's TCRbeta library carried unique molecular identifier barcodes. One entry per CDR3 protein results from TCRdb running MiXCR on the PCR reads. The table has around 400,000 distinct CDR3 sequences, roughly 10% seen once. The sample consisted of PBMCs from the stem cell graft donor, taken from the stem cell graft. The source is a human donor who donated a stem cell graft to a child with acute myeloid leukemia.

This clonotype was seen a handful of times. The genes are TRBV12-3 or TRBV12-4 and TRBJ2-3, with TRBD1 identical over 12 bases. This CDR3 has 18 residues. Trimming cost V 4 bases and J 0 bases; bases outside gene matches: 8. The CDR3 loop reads CASSSSGTGGGSTDTQYF. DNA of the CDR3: TGTGCCAGCAGTTCCTCTGGGACAGGGGGCGGGAGCACAGATACGCAGTATTTT.

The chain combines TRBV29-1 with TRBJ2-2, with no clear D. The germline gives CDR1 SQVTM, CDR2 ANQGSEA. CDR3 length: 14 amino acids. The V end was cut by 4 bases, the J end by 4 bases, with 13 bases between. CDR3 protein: CSVAVDAGTGELFF. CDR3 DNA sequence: TGCAGCGTTGCCGTGGACGCAGGCACCGGGGAGCTGTTTTTT.

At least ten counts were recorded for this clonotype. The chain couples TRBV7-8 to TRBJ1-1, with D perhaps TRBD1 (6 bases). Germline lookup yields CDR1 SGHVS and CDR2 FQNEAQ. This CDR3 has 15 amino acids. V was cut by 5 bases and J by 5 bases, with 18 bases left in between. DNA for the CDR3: TGTGCCAGCAGCCCCACAGGGTGGCAGGGGACTGAAGCTTTCTTT. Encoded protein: CASSPTGWQGTEAFF.

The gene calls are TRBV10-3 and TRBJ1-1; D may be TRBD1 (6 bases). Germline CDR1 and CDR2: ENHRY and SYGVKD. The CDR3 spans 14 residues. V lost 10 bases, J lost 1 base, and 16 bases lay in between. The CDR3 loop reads CATKQGRGNTEAFF. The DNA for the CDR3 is TGTGCCACCAAACAGGGCCGGGGGAACACTGAAGCTTTCTTT.

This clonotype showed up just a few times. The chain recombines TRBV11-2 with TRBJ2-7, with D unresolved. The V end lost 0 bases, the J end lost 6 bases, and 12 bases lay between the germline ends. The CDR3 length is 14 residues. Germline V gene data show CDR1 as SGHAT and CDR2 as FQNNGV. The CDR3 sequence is CASSLEPDNREQYF. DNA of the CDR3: TGTGCCAGCAGCTTAGAGCCCGATAACCGCGAGCAGTACTTC.

As DNA, the CDR3 is TGCGCCAGCAGTAAGGACGCACACACCGGGGAGCTGTTTTTT. Protein: CASSKDAHTGELFF. The rearrangement uses TRBV10-2 and TRBJ2-2; D gene uncertain. CDR3 length: 14 amino acids. Germline V gene lookup returns CDR1 WSHSY and CDR2 SAAADI. V was pared by 5 bases and J by 3 bases, with 10 bases between.

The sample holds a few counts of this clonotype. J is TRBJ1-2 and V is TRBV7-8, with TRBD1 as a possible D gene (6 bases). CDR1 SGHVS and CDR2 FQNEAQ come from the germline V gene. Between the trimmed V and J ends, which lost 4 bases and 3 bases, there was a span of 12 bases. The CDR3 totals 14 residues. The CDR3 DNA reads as TGTGCCAGCAGCTCTCGGACAGATTACTATGGCTACACCTTC. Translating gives CASSSRTDYYGYTF.

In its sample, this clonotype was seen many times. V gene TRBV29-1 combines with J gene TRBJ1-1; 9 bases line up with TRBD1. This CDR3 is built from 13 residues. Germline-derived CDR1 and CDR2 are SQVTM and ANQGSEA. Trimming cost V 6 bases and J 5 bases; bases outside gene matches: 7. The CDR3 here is CSVTGQGWTEAFF. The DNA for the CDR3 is TGCAGCGTAACGGGACAGGGATGGACTGAAGCTTTCTTT.

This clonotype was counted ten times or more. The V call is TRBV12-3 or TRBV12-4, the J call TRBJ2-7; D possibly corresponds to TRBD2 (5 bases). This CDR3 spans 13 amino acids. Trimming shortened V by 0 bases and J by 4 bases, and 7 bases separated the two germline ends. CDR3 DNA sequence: TGTGCCAGCAGTTTAGCGCGGGTGTACGAGCAGTACTTC. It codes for CASSLARVYEQYF.

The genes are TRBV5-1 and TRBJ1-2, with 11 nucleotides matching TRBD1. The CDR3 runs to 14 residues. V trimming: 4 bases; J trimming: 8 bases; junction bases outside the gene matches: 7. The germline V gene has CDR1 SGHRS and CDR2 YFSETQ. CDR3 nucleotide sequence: TGCGCCAGCAGCGGCGGACAGGGGGCAGAGGGCTACACCTTC. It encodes CASSGGQGAEGYTF.

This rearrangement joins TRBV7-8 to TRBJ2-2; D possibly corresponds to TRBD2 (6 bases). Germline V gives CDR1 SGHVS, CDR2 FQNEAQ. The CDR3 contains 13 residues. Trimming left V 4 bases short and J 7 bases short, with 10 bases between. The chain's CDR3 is CASSSREVGELFF. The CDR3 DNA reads TGTGCCAGCAGCTCCAGGGAGGTCGGGGAGCTGTTTTTT.

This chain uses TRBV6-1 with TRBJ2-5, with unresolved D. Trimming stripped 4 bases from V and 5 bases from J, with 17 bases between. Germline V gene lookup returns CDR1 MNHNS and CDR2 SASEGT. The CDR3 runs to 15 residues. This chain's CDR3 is CASSGIGPASETQYF. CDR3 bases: TGTGCCAGCAGTGGGATAGGGCCCGCTTCGGAGACCCAGTACTTC.

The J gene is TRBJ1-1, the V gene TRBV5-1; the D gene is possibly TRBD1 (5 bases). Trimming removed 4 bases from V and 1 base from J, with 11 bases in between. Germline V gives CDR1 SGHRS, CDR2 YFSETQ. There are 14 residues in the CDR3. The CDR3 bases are TGCGCCAGCAGCACCTGGGGGGAGAACACTGAAGCTTTCTTT. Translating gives CASSTWGENTEAFF.

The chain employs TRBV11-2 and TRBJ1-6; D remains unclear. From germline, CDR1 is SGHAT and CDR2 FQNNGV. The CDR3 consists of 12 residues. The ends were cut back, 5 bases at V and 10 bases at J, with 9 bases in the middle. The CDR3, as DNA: TGTGCCAGCAGCCCGCGTACCTCACCCCTCCACTTT. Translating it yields CASSPRTSPLHF.

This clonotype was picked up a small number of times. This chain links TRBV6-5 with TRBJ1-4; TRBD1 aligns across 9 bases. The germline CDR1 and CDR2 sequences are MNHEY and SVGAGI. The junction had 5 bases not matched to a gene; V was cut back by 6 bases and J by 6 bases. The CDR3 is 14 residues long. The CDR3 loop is CASRKQGAHEKLFF. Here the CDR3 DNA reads TGTGCCAGCAGAAAACAGGGGGCACATGAAAAACTGTTTTTT.

The CDR3 protein is CASSRGQLQNYGYTF. In nucleotides, the CDR3 is TGTGCCAGCAGCCGGGGACAGCTACAGAACTATGGCTACACCTTC. The genes are TRBV7-6 and TRBJ1-2; 7 bases line up with TRBD1. V shed 5 bases and J 2 bases; nucleotides not matched to a gene: 8. This CDR3 region has 15 residues. Germline V gene data show CDR1 as SGHVS and CDR2 as FNYEAQ.

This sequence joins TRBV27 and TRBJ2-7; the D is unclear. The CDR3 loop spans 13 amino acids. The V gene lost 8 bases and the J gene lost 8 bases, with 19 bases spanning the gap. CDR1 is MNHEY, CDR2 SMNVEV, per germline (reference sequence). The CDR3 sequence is CASGRGPSTKQYV. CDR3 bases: TGTGCCAGCGGCAGAGGTCCTTCTACGAAGCAGTACGTC.

The CDR3 sequence is CAISRTVDVGAEQFF. The CDR3 region has the DNA TGTGCCATCAGTAGGACAGTGGACGTTGGTGCTGAGCAGTTCTTC. The rearrangement uses TRBV10-3 and TRBJ2-1; possible D gene TRBD1, 6 bases. Per the germline V gene, CDR1 is ENHRY and CDR2 is SYGVKD. This CDR3 is 15 amino acids long. The germline V and J ends were trimmed by 5 bases and 9 bases, with 20 bases remaining between them.

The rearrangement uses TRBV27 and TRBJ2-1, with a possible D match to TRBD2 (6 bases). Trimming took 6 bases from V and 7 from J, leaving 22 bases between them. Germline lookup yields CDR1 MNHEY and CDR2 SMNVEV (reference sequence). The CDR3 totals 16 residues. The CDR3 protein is CASSLKAIIAVNEQFF. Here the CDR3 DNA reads TGTGCCAGCAGCCTTAAGGCGATAATAGCGGTTAATGAGCAGTTCTTC.

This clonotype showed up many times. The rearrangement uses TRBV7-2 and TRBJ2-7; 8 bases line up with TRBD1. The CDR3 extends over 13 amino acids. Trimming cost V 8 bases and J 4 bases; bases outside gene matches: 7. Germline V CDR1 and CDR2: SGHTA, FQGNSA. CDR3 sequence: CASGTGRGYEQYF. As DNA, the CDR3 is TGTGCCAGCGGGACAGGCCGGGGATACGAGCAGTACTTC.

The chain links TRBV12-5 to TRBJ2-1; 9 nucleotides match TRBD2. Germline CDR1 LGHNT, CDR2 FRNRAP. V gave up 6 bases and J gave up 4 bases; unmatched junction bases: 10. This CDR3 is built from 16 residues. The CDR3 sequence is CASGPPGTSSYNEQFF. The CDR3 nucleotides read TGTGCTAGTGGCCCCCCCGGGACTAGCAGTTACAATGAGCAGTTCTTC.

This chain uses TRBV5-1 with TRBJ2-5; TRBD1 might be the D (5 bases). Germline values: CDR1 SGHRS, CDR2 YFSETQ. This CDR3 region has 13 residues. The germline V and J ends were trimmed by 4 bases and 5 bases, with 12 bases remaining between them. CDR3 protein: CASSEQDLETQYF. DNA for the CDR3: TGCGCCAGCAGCGAACAGGACCTGGAGACCCAGTACTTC. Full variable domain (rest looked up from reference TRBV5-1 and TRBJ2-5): KAGVTQTPRYLIKTRGQQVTLSCSPISGHRSVSWYQQTPGQGLQFLFEYFSETQRNKGNFPGRFSGRQFSNSRSEMNVSTLELGDSALYLCASSEQDLETQYFGPGTRLLVL.

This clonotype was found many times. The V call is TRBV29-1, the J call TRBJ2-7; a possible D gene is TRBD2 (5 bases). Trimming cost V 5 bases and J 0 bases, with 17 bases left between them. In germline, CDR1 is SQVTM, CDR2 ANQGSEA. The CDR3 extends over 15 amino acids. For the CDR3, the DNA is TGCAGCGTTCTTTCCCAGACGGGGAGCTCCTACGAGCAGTACTTC. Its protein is CSVLSQTGSSYEQYF.

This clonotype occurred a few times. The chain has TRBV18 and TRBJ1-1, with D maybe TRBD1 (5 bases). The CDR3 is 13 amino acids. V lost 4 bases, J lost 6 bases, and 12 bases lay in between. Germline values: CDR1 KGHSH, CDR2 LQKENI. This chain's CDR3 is CASSLGGTAEAFF. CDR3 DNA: TGTGCCAGCTCACTGGGGGGGACTGCTGAAGCTTTCTTT. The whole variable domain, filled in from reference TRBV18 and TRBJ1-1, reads NAGVMQNPRHLVRRRGQEARLRCSPMKGHSHVYWYRQLPEEGLKFMVYLQKENIIDESGMPKERFSAEFPKEGPSILRIQQVVRGDSAAYFCASSLGGTAEAFFGQGTRLTVV.

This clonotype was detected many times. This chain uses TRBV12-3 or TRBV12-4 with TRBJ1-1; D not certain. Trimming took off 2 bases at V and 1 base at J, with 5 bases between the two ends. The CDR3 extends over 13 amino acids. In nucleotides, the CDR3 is TGTGCCAGCAGTTTATGGGGGAACACTGAAGCTTTCTTT. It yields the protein CASSLWGNTEAFF.

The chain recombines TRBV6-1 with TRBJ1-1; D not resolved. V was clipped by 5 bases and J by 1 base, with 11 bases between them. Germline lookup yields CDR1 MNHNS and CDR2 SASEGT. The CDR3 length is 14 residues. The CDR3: CASSLYETNTEAFF. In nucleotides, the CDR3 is TGTGCCAGCAGTCTGTACGAGACGAACACTGAAGCTTTCTTT.

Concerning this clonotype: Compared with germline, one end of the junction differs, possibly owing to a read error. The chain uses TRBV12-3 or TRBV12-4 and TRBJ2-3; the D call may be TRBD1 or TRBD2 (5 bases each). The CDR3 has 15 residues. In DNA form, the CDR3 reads TGTGCCAACAGTTTTATCGAGGGGCTCGGAGATACGCAGTATTTT. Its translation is CANSFIEGLGDTQYF.

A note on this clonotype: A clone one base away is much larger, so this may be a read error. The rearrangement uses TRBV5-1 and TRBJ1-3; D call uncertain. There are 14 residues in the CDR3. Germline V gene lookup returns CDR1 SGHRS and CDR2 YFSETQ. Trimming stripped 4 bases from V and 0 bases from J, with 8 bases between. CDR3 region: CASSQHPSGNTIYF. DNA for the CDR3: TGCGCCAGCAGCCAGCACCCCTCTGGAAACACCATATATTTT.